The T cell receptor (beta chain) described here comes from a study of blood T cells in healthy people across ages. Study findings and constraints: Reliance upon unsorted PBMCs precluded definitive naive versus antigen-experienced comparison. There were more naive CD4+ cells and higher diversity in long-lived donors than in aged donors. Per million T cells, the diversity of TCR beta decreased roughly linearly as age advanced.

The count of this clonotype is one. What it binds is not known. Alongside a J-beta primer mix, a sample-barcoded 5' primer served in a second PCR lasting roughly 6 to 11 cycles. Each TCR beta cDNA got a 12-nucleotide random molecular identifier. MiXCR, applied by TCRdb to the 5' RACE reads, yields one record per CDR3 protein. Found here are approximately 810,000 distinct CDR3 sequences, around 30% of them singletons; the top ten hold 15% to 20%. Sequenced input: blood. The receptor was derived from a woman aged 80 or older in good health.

CDR3 protein: CASSQGQGWAYGYTF. The CDR3 nucleotides read TGTGCCAGCAGCCAGGGACAGGGATGGGCCTATGGCTACACCTTC. The chain uses TRBV6-5 and TRBJ1-2; 9 nucleotides agree with TRBD1. There are 15 residues in the CDR3. Looked up from germline, CDR1 is MNHEY and CDR2 is SVGAGI. The ends lost 6 bases at V and 4 bases at J; junction bases unmatched: 9.